The T cell receptor beta chain described here comes from a study of beta chain features in type 1 diabetes. Whole-study results and caveats: Individuals with type 1 diabetes displayed fewer insertions and more deletions at VDJ junctions. When cDNA is sequenced, cells with high TCR expression could be over-represented. Moderate yet significant TCRB CDR3 shortening was seen in Type 1 diabetes patients in all four CD4+ subsets.

Turning to this clone: Its antigen remains unidentified.

Looked up from germline, CDR1 is SQVTM and CDR2 is ANQGSEA. The CDR3 spans 12 residues. Sorting produced populations that all topped 95% purity. Expressed TCRB transcripts got sequenced, as all isolated RNA was reverse transcribed. Average reads for naive, central memory and regulatory T cell samples were about 3.57 million. Libraries were prepared by immunoSEQ multiplex PCR; TCRdb keeps only in-frame clonotypes and omits some of them. The sample has around 130,000 clones, roughly 17% seen once. This chain connects TRBV29-1 to TRBJ2-5, with D possibly matching TRBD1 (5 bases). The DNA end is a closer match to TRBJ2-7, so the J assignment may be wrong. The TCR was taken from a man aged 30 to 45 with type 1 diabetes. The sample taken for sequencing was central memory CD4+ T cells from blood. CDR3 coding DNA: TGCAGCGTTATCAGGCAGGGTGACGAGCAGTACTTC. Protein product: CSVIRQGDEQYF.